This TCR beta chain originates from a study of shared clonotypes between healthy human individuals (TCRdb year 2020). For the wider study: Three men and a couple of women, aged 18 to 49 years, made up the cohort. To estimate repertoire size and how much clonotypes are shared between individuals, the study performed deep sequencing of blood TCR repertoires from a handful of healthy adults. To increase sequencing depth and limit assay-specific biases, TCR repertoire library preparation and sequencing were carried out by different laboratories using diverse techniques. Leukapheresis yielded between about 0.85 and 10 billion PBMCs per donor.

The donors were healthy, HIV-negative adults who had no recently reported acute infections or vaccinations. All donors were Caucasian adults living in Nashville, Tennessee, USA. For unsorted samples, approximately 84 million PBMCs were counted, and genomic DNA was extracted using the QIAamp DNA Blood Mini kit. Blood was collected by leukapheresis, and PBMCs were isolated by Ficoll-Histopaque density gradient centrifugation and then cryopreserved in liquid nitrogen vapor phase. TCR CDR3 regions were amplified from genomic DNA by multiplex PCR using the deep immunoSEQ assay. Extracted genomic DNA from each cell subset was spread evenly across all wells of several immunoSEQ 96-well plates, with each plate serving as a replicate. For unsorted PBMC, each replicate PCR was loaded with roughly 0.3 ug genomic DNA, equivalent to approximately 33,000 T cell genomes. Unsorted PBMC genomic DNA was sequenced across ten immunoSEQ deep assay plates. The purified libraries were quantified using a Qubit 3.0 fluorometer, sized with a Bioanalyzer 2100, and then quantified again using the KAPA Library Quantification kit. Every immunoSEQ 96-well plate was sequenced on a separate single-read 150-cycle Illumina NextSeq 550 flow cell. As for the authors' bioinformatics: Because the immunoSEQ output included only junctional sequences and no quality scores, the filtering could not be the same as the filtering used for full-length reads. Sequences were annotated with PyIR, a Python wrapper for IgBLAST v1.9, and V/J genes and CDR3 were assigned using IMGT germline references. Reads were removed for weak V/J assignments (E-value above 1e-6), missing CDR3, stop codons, out-of-frame junctions, or ambiguous translated residues. V3J clonotypes were defined as sequences sharing an identical inferred V gene, J gene, and CDR3 amino acid sequence. Percentage overlap between repertoires was computed as shared unique clonotypes divided by the size of the smaller repertoire. Three approaches were used to assess repertoire richness: RTK rarefaction, the Chao1 estimator, and Recon v2.1 estimates of unobserved clonotypes. Here the immuneACCESS table is served through TCRdb, limited to in-frame sequences with V and J called. Missing clones are a known gap in these copies; in checked studies unresolved V genes cover under half, and the rest lacks a known reason. V and J calls plus clone size are reproduced from that table; the DNA served to infer D and trimming. The sample table shows around 500,000 clones, and 79% are seen once. The ten largest clones take up more than 10% of the sample.

General study outcomes and caveats: Pairwise subsampling led to the expectation that sequencing depth would affect the degree of clonotype sharing among donors. The small number of donors limited the genetic and exposure-history diversity represented. Sampling was restricted to blood, and TCR repertoires in tissue are likely to differ from TCR repertoires in blood.

V is reduced by 2 bases and J by 1 base, leaving a spacing of 8 bases between them. CDR1 and CDR2 are read off the germline V gene as KGHSH and LQKENI. CDR3 length: 14 amino acids, cysteine to phenylalanine. Kept here is only the CDR3 DNA, which spans 42 bases and is read in frame from base 1. This clone turned up a few times. Its cognate antigen has yet to be identified. The record has no base qualities; no much larger clone is one base away. The sample was PBMCs. The V and J segments used are TRBV18 and TRBJ1-2; confidence is insufficient to name the D gene. The clonotype originates from a woman aged 40 to 50 in good health. Some clones in this sample may be carry-over from other donors' samples. The encoded CDR3 is CASSPREFNYGYTF. The DNA is TGTGCCAGCTCACCAAGGGAGTTTAACTATGGCTACACCTTC.